The 22 T cell receptor beta chains given below trace back to one sample, sequenced in a study of blood T cell repertoires in COVID-19. TCRdb's table, derived via immunoSEQ multiplex PCR, lists solely in-frame clones and lacks some. The sample contains a few hundred thousand clones, 80% to 90% of which appear only once. Sequenced sample: PBMCs or T cells enriched from blood (not recorded which). The source is a woman aged 18-35 years in a cohort exposed to, infected with or recovered from COVID-19 (not recorded which).

This chain joins TRBV20-1 and TRBJ2-3, with TRBD2 matching over 7 bases. The V gene's germline CDR1 is DFQATT and CDR2 SNEGSKA (reference sequence). The V gene end was trimmed by 3 bases and the J gene end by 2 bases; junction bases not matched to a gene: 14. This CDR3 region has 17 residues. The CDR3 DNA sequence: TGCAGTGCTAGTCCCCTCTCCTCGGGGGGTCACACAGATACGCAGTATTTT. Its protein product is CSASPLSSGGHTDTQYF.

The chain has TRBV12-2 and TRBJ2-7; the D call in the table, TRBD1, was not verified against the DNA. TRBV12-2 counts as a pseudogene. The CDR3 spans 18 residues. The CDR3 loop is CASRLVYPRDSLRYEQYF. The CDR3 bases are TGTGCAAGTCGCTTAGTTTATCCGCGGGACAGCTTGAGGTACGAGCAGTACTTC.

This clone was detected only once. The chain combines TRBV7-9 with TRBJ1-1, with D possibly matching TRBD1 (6 bases). Germline-derived CDR1 and CDR2 are SEHNR and FQNEAQ (reference sequence). V was trimmed by 4 bases and J by 1 base, leaving 16 bases between them. The CDR3 runs 16 residues. The CDR3 nucleotides are TGTGCCAGCAGCTCCCTCGGGGGGCTGGGGAACACTGAAGCTTTCTTT. Translation: CASSSLGGLGNTEAFF. The whole variable domain, remainder taken from reference TRBV7-9 and TRBJ1-1, is DTGVSQNPRHKITKRGQNVTFRCDPISEHNRLYWYRQTLGQGPEFLTYFQNEAQLEKSRLLSDRFSAERPKGSFSTLEIQRTEQGDSAMYLCASSSLGGLGNTEAFFGQGTRLTVV.

The chain uses TRBV7-9 and TRBJ2-7; no definite D call. The CDR3 loop spans 13 amino acids. The germline CDR1 and CDR2 sequences are SEHNR and FQNEAQ (reference sequence). The germline V and J ends were trimmed by 2 bases and 3 bases, with 8 bases remaining between them. CDR3 DNA sequence: TGTGCCAGCAGCTTACCGCCTATCTACGAGCAGTACTTC. It codes for CASSLPPIYEQYF.

The V call is TRBV6-1, the J call TRBJ1-5; D is possibly TRBD1 (5 bases). CDR3 size: 17 residues. The germline V and J ends were trimmed by 0 bases and 4 bases, with 16 bases remaining between them. The germline CDR1 and CDR2 sequences are MNHNS and SASEGT. CDR3 DNA: TGTGCCAGCAGTGAAGCGCTCTGGGGCCCACTTAATCAGCCCCAGCATTTT. As protein: CASSEALWGPLNQPQHF.

The chain is built from TRBV18 and TRBJ2-2; 13 bases match TRBD2. The CDR3 sequence is 20 residues long. V was clipped by 3 bases and J by 0 bases; unmatched bases: 10. Per the germline V gene, CDR1 is KGHSH and CDR2 is LQKENI. CDR3 in DNA: TGTGCCAGCTCACCCCCCTTCGGACTAGCGGGGGACGCGAACACCGGGGAGCTGTTTTTT. As protein: CASSPPFGLAGDANTGELFF.

This chain connects TRBV7-9 to TRBJ1-1; 7 bases are shared with TRBD1. Germline assignment: CDR1 SEHNR and CDR2 FQNEAQ (reference sequence). The ends lost 4 bases at V and 1 base at J; junction bases unmatched: 15. This CDR3 is built from 18 residues. The CDR3 sequence: CASSSANPRQGQNTEAFF. CDR3 nucleotide sequence: TGTGCCAGCAGCTCAGCGAATCCCCGACAGGGCCAGAACACTGAAGCTTTCTTT.

J is TRBJ2-7 and V is TRBV5-5; perhaps TRBD2 as D (6 bases). In germline, CDR1 is SGHKS, CDR2 YYEKEE (reference sequence). Trimming shortened V by 2 bases and J by 2 bases, and 14 bases separated the two germline ends. The CDR3 runs to 15 residues. CDR3 bases: TGTGCCAGCAGCTTCGGCCTAGCGAAAACCTACGAGCAGTACTTC. This codes for CASSFGLAKTYEQYF.

The gene calls are TRBV6-5 and TRBJ1-6; D is perhaps TRBD1 (5 bases). Germline assignment: CDR1 MNHEY and CDR2 SVGAGI. The CDR3 sequence is 15 residues long. The ends were cut back, 0 bases at V and 8 bases at J, with 11 bases in the middle. The chain's CDR3 is CASSYSGPRDSPLHF. The CDR3, as DNA: TGTGCCAGCAGTTACTCGGGGCCCCGGGATTCACCCCTCCACTTT.

The J gene is TRBJ1-1, the V gene TRBV19; 9 bases are shared with TRBD1. The CDR3 spans 13 residues. Germline lookup yields CDR1 LNHDA and CDR2 SQIVND (reference sequence). V lost 8 bases, J lost 6 bases, and 7 bases stayed unmatched. Here the CDR3 reads CASGVGTGPEAFF. The CDR3 nucleotides read TGTGCCAGTGGAGTCGGGACAGGGCCTGAAGCTTTCTTT.

This clone was counted a single time. The V and J genes are TRBV3-1 (or the pseudogene TRBV3-2) and TRBJ1-2; TRBD1 matches 7 bases. Germline lookup yields CDR1 LGHDT and CDR2 YNNKEL (reference sequence). The V segment lost 5 bases and the J segment 8 bases; nucleotides outside the gene matches: 11. The CDR3 loop spans 14 amino acids. CDR3 region: CASSSRTGLVGYTF. CDR3 DNA sequence: TGTGCCAGCAGCTCCCGGACAGGTTTGGTCGGCTACACCTTC.

This sequence joins TRBV10-1 and TRBJ2-2, with TRBD1 matching 9 bases. Germline V gene sequence: CDR1 WNHNN, CDR2 SYGVQD (reference sequence). The CDR3 sequence is 15 residues long. J was trimmed by 4 bases and V by 2 bases; bases with no gene match: 2. The CDR3 loop is CASSEDRGSTGELFF. CDR3 bases: TGCGCCAGCAGTGAGGACAGGGGGAGCACCGGGGAGCTGTTTTTT.

This clone is a singleton in its sample. The chain links TRBV2 to TRBJ1-6; D remains ambiguous. With 0 bases removed from V and 12 bases from J, the gap between germline ends came to 9 bases. The CDR3 sequence is 13 residues long. The germline V gene has CDR1 SNHLY and CDR2 FYNNEI. DNA of the CDR3: TGTGCCAGCAGTGAAGCGAACCTAAGACCCCTCCACTTT. Its translation: CASSEANLRPLHF.

V usage is TRBV3-1 (or the pseudogene TRBV3-2) and J usage is TRBJ1-2; weak D call: TRBD1 (5 bases). V was pared by 4 bases and J by 7 bases, with 16 bases between. Germline V gives CDR1 LGHDT, CDR2 YNNKEL (reference sequence). The CDR3 has 14 residues. The CDR3 loop is CASSPNSQGGGYTF. The DNA of the CDR3 is TGTGCCAGCAGCCCAAACTCCCAGGGAGGTGGCTACACCTTC.

The chain is built from TRBV6-1 and TRBJ1-1; no clear D. Germline assignment: CDR1 MNHNS and CDR2 SASEGT. V dropped 1 base and J dropped 1 base, with 4 bases sitting between them. The CDR3 length is 13 residues. CDR3 in DNA: TGTGCCAGCAGTGAAGGCAGGAACACTGAAGCTTTCTTT. Protein product: CASSEGRNTEAFF.

V and J are TRBV19 and TRBJ1-4; the D is unclear. This CDR3 region has 14 residues. Germline CDR1 is LNHDA and CDR2 is SQIVND (reference sequence). Trimming took off 2 bases at V and 7 bases at J, with 11 bases between the two ends. The CDR3, as DNA: TGTGCCAGTAGTATATCGCAGGCCGGTGAAAAACTGTTTTTT. Translated, it gives CASSISQAGEKLFF.

The chain recombines TRBV7-3 with TRBJ2-5; D not certain. Germline CDR1 is SGHTA and CDR2 is FQGTGA. The CDR3 runs to 12 residues. The V end lost 6 bases, the J end lost 5 bases, and 10 bases lay between the germline ends. The CDR3 nucleotides read TGTGCCAGCAGTTCCAAAGCGGAGACCCAGTACTTC. It yields the protein CASSSKAETQYF.

The V call is TRBV7-3, the J call TRBJ1-1; maybe TRBD1 (5 bases). The CDR3 has 14 residues. Trimming removed 5 bases from V and 1 base from J, with 11 bases in between. Germline lookup yields CDR1 SGHTA and CDR2 FQGTGA. The CDR3 loop is CASSQATGNTEAFF. CDR3 DNA sequence: TGTGCCAGCAGCCAAGCAACAGGGAACACTGAAGCTTTCTTT.

This clone was recorded only once. The genes are TRBV7-9 and TRBJ1-1, with D uncertain. The CDR3 is 18 amino acids. Per the germline V gene, CDR1 is SEHNR and CDR2 is FQNEAQ (reference sequence). The V gene lost 5 bases and the J gene lost 1 base, with 23 bases spanning the gap. The CDR3 loop reads CASSPSDVLQVGNTEAFF. The CDR3 region has the DNA TGTGCCAGCAGCCCCTCCGATGTCCTTCAGGTAGGGAACACTGAAGCTTTCTTT.

The chain recombines TRBV21-1 with TRBJ2-6; TRBD1 reflects the table's D call only, with no check against the DNA. TRBV21-1 is reported as a pseudogene. This CDR3 comprises 18 residues. The CDR3: CASSKAKGASPGANVLTF. CDR3 nucleotides: TGTGCCAGCAGCAAAGCGAAGGGGGCAAGCCCTGGGGCCAACGTCCTGACTTTC.

The rearrangement joins TRBV6-5 to TRBJ1-1; the D is unclear. Germline V CDR1 and CDR2: MNHEY, SVGAGI. The V end was cut by 0 bases, the J end by 1 base, with 6 bases between. This CDR3 has 14 residues. CDR3 residues: CASSYSGENTEAFF. As DNA, the CDR3 is TGTGCCAGCAGTTACTCCGGGGAGAACACTGAAGCTTTCTTT.

This clone was detected a few times. V usage is TRBV4-1 and J usage is TRBJ1-2; TRBD1 matches 10 bases. Trimming removed 0 bases from V and 5 bases from J; junction bases left unmatched: 3. Germline CDR1 and CDR2: MGHRA and YSYEKL. This CDR3 is built from 15 residues. CDR3 DNA sequence: TGCGCCAGCAGCCAAGATCCGGGACAGGGGTATGGCTACACCTTC. It is translated as CASSQDPGQGYGYTF.